This entry lists 30 T cell receptor beta chains sequenced from one sample in a study of CD8 T cells in ankylosing spondylitis. General observations from the study: About 8 highly homologous variants made up a TCR beta motif that seemed to typify ankylosing spondylitis blood.

These receptors are not linked to any known antigen. TCRdb re-called the 5' RACE reads through MiXCR, storing one row per CDR3 protein. The data hold roughly 350,000 distinct CDR3 sequences, with around 8% observed a single time. Sequenced: blood, either unsorted or a sorted T cell fraction (not recorded which). Receptors originate from a male donor with ankylosing spondylitis.

V is TRBV25-1 and J is TRBJ2-2; a weak D match, TRBD2 (6 bases). Germline loops: CDR1 MGHDK, CDR2 SYGVNS. The CDR3 is made up of 14 amino acids. The V and J ends lost 5 bases and 4 bases respectively, with 11 bases between them. In DNA, the CDR3 is TGTGCCAGCAGTCGGGACTTAGGCACCGGGGAGCTGTTTTTT. Translating gives CASSRDLGTGELFF.

The genes are TRBV5-1 and TRBJ2-1, with 8 bases fitting TRBD2. Per the germline V gene, CDR1 is SGHRS and CDR2 is YFSETQ. J gave up 10 bases and V 4 bases, and 10 bases lay outside the gene matches. This CDR3 contains 14 residues. In DNA, the CDR3 is TGCGCCAGCAGCGCAGGGGCTAGCGGGCTGGAGCAGTTCTTC. It codes for CASSAGASGLEQFF.

This clonotype was counted ten times or more. This chain uses TRBV20-1 with TRBJ2-2, with 14 bases identical to TRBD2. V trimming: 4 bases; J trimming: 6 bases; junction bases outside the gene matches: 4. Germline CDR1 reads DFQATT; CDR2 reads SNEGSKA (reference sequence). The CDR3 extends over 15 amino acids. The CDR3 loop is CSANKGLAGAGELFF. In nucleotides, the CDR3 is TGCAGTGCTAACAAGGGACTAGCGGGAGCCGGGGAGCTGTTTTTT.

The chain links TRBV20-1 to TRBJ1-4, with D maybe TRBD1 (6 bases). This CDR3 spans 13 amino acids. The ends were cut back, 5 bases at V and 7 bases at J, with 14 bases in the middle. Per the germline V gene, CDR1 is DFQATT and CDR2 is SNEGSKA (reference sequence). Here the CDR3 DNA reads TGCAGTGCTGAAACAGGGTCCGGTGAAAAACTGTTTTTT. Its translation: CSAETGSGEKLFF.

This clonotype appeared a few times. The chain uses TRBV20-1 and TRBJ1-5, with D hard to call. Trimming took 0 bases from V and 0 from J, leaving 18 bases between them. The germline gives CDR1 DFQATT, CDR2 SNEGSKA (reference sequence). The CDR3 extends over 18 amino acids. CDR3 bases: TGCAGTGCTAGAGATTTCTCACCCAGGATTGGTAGCAATCAGCCCCAGCATTTT. Amino acids: CSARDFSPRIGSNQPQHF.

This clonotype was seen repeatedly, ten times or more. The chain joins TRBV29-1 to TRBJ2-7; no clear D gene. Trimming removed 6 bases from V and 3 bases from J, with 15 bases in between. CDR3 size: 13 residues. Germline V CDR1 and CDR2: SQVTM, ANQGSEA. The CDR3 nucleotides are TGCAGCGTCGGCCTTGGTCGGAACTACGAGCAGTACTTC. Its translation: CSVGLGRNYEQYF.

This clonotype was seen a handful of times. The rearrangement links TRBV20-1 to TRBJ2-7; weak D call: TRBD1 (5 bases). V was shortened by 6 bases and J by 4 bases, with 13 bases between the two germline ends. This CDR3 has 12 amino acids. From germline, CDR1 is DFQATT and CDR2 SNEGSKA (reference sequence). In DNA form, the CDR3 reads TGCAGTGCCGACCAGGGTCGATACGAGCAGTACTTC. Translated: CSADQGRYEQYF.

This clonotype was counted a few times. J is TRBJ2-7 and V is TRBV28, with D unclear. V was pared by 3 bases and J by 5 bases, with 17 bases between. Germline lookup yields CDR1 MDHEN and CDR2 SYDVKM. The CDR3 covers 15 residues. The CDR3 sequence: CASSFLSSHLDEQYF. Written as DNA, the CDR3 is TGTGCCAGCAGTTTTTTATCGTCCCATCTGGACGAGCAGTACTTC.

J is TRBJ2-6 and V is TRBV29-1, with D possibly being TRBD2 (6 bases). CDR1 and CDR2 (germline): SQVTM, ANQGSEA. Trimming stripped 7 bases from V and 3 bases from J, with 13 bases between. CDR3 length: 14 amino acids. CDR3 sequence reads: CSGGEGGGANVLTF. The DNA of the CDR3 is TGCAGCGGCGGTGAGGGAGGTGGGGCCAACGTCCTGACTTTC.

At least ten counts were recorded for this clonotype. This rearrangement joins TRBV28 to TRBJ2-1; D remains ambiguous. V was pared by 6 bases and J by 5 bases, with 20 bases between. The length of the CDR3 is 16 residues. CDR1 is MDHEN and CDR2 is SYDVKM in the germline V gene. The CDR3 sequence is CASSRRLSAKNNEQFF. CDR3 in DNA: TGTGCCAGCAGCCGAAGGTTGTCAGCAAAAAACAATGAGCAGTTCTTC.

This clonotype occurred a few times. The rearrangement links TRBV5-6 to TRBJ2-7, with a tentative D call TRBD2 (7 bases). This CDR3 region has 14 residues. V was clipped by 0 bases and J by 5 bases, with 12 bases between them. CDR1 SGHDT and CDR2 YYEEEE come from the germline V gene. CDR3 sequence: CASSLVPGGHEQYF. The CDR3 nucleotides are TGTGCCAGCAGCTTGGTGCCGGGGGGCCACGAGCAGTACTTC.

The rearrangement links TRBV6-5 to TRBJ2-7, with TRBD1 matching 8 bases. Per the germline V gene, CDR1 is MNHEY and CDR2 is SVGAGI. The CDR3 sequence is 15 residues long. The J segment lost 1 base and the V segment lost 0 bases, leaving 2 bases of the junction unmatched. CDR3 nucleotide sequence: TGTGCCAGCAGTTACTCCGGGACAGGATCCTACGAGCAGTACTTC. Translated, it gives CASSYSGTGSYEQYF.

About this clonotype: The junction does not match germline at one end; this may be a read error. The CDR3 loop reads CASSSDGFNSSLHF. The CDR3 nucleotides read TGTGCCAGCAGCTCGGACGGCTTTAATTCATCCCTCCACTTT. This chain joins TRBV7-6 and TRBJ1-6; no definite D call. CDR1 is SGHVS and CDR2 is FNYEAQ in the germline V gene. The CDR3 has 14 amino acids.

This clonotype was detected only a few times. The V and J genes are TRBV6-1 and TRBJ2-1; 9 nucleotides align to TRBD2. From germline, CDR1 is MNHNS and CDR2 SASEGT. The CDR3 spans 15 residues. V trimming: 4 bases; J trimming: 14 bases; junction bases outside the gene matches: 15. The CDR3 spells CASSVGRASGVEEFF. The CDR3 DNA is TGTGCCAGCAGTGTGGGGCGGGCTAGCGGGGTAGAGGAGTTCTTC.

The V gene is TRBV4-1, the J gene TRBJ1-1, with 8 bases aligning to TRBD1. Per germline, CDR1 MGHRA and CDR2 YSYEKL. CDR3 length: 17 residues. V was pared by 0 bases and J by 3 bases, with 9 bases of the junction left unmatched. The CDR3 here is CASSQDIPGQVYTEAFF. CDR3 nucleotide sequence: TGCGCCAGCAGCCAAGATATCCCGGGACAGGTATACACTGAAGCTTTCTTT.

The J gene is TRBJ2-1, the V gene TRBV4-2, with D perhaps matching TRBD2 (5 bases). CDR1 and CDR2 from the germline V gene are LGHNA and YNFKEQ. V was clipped by 0 bases and J by 10 bases, with 7 bases between them. CDR3 length: 12 residues. CDR3 amino acids: CASSQEWEEQFF. The CDR3 bases are TGTGCCAGCAGCCAAGAATGGGAGGAGCAGTTCTTC.

This clonotype was counted at least ten times. V gene TRBV24-1 combines with J gene TRBJ2-5; the D gene is possibly TRBD2 (5 bases). CDR1 and CDR2 from the germline V gene are KGHDR and SFDVKD. Between the trimmed V and J ends, which lost 6 bases and 2 bases, there was a span of 18 bases. The length of the CDR3 is 16 residues. The CDR3 loop reads CATSSGWGVGQETQYF. CDR3 nucleotide sequence: TGTGCCACCAGTTCGGGATGGGGTGTGGGGCAAGAGACCCAGTACTTC.

In this sample, this clonotype turned up many times. The chain joins TRBV20-1 to TRBJ2-7; D is unclear. The CDR3 covers 12 residues. V lost 6 bases to trimming and J lost 2 bases, with 11 bases between them. Germline V CDR1 and CDR2: DFQATT, SNEGSKA (reference sequence). In DNA, the CDR3 is TGCAGTGCCCGCCGCACAACCTACGAGCAGTACTTC. This translates into CSARRTTYEQYF.

This rearrangement joins TRBV25-1 to TRBJ2-5, with TRBD2 as a possible D gene (5 bases). CDR3 length: 15 residues. Trimming took off 6 bases at V and 3 bases at J, with 17 bases between the two ends. Per the germline V gene, CDR1 is MGHDK and CDR2 is SYGVNS. CDR3 in amino acids: CASRSGVAWKETQYF. CDR3 nucleotides: TGTGCCAGCAGATCCGGGGTAGCTTGGAAAGAGACCCAGTACTTC. The full variable domain, with the rest looked up from reference TRBV25-1 and TRBJ2-5, is EADIYQTPRYLVIGTGKKITLECSQTMGHDKMYWYQQDPGMELHLIHYSYGVNSTEKGDLSSESTVSRIRTEHFPLTLESARPSHTSQYLCASRSGVAWKETQYFGPGTRLLVL.

A few counts support this clonotype. In nucleotides, the CDR3 is TGTGCCAGCAGTGCCGACTCGAGCTCCTACAATGAGCAGTTCTTC. Amino acid sequence: CASSADSSSYNEQFF. This chain uses TRBV2 with TRBJ2-1; D not resolved. V was pared by 4 bases and J by 0 bases, with 10 bases between. The germline V gene has CDR1 SNHLY and CDR2 FYNNEI. The CDR3 sequence is 15 residues long.

The V call is TRBV28, the J call TRBJ1-5, with 10 bases identical to TRBD1. The CDR3 consists of 14 residues. CDR1 is MDHEN, CDR2 SYDVKM, per germline. The J segment lost 7 bases and the V segment lost 7 bases, leaving 7 bases of the junction unmatched. This chain's CDR3 is CASTSGQGGQPQHF. The CDR3 DNA sequence: TGTGCCAGCACCTCCGGACAGGGGGGGCAGCCCCAGCATTTT.

J is TRBJ2-3 and V is TRBV12-3 or TRBV12-4; D gene unclear. The CDR3 length is 14 residues. V shed 6 bases and J shed 7 bases, with 17 bases lying between them. CDR3 DNA: TGTGCCAGCAGCCTTGTCTCCCGTGTAAATACGCAGTATTTT. This translates into CASSLVSRVNTQYF.

This clonotype showed up just a few times. The chain has TRBV12-3 or TRBV12-4 and TRBJ2-1, with 10 bases lining up with TRBD2. The CDR3 has 15 residues. After removal of 6 bases from V and 9 bases from J, the junction contained 11 bases not matched to a gene. The CDR3 is CASRQLAGRTGEQFF. As DNA, the CDR3 is TGTGCCAGCAGGCAACTAGCGGGAAGAACGGGTGAGCAGTTCTTC.

The V call is TRBV2, the J call TRBJ2-7; D unresolved. CDR1 is SNHLY, CDR2 FYNNEI, per germline. The CDR3 has 14 amino acids. Trimming removed 0 bases at V and 5 bases at J, with 11 bases between. The CDR3 bases are TGTGCCAGCAGTGAAGCAAATTGGGCAAACGAGCAGTACTTC. Encoded protein: CASSEANWANEQYF. Full variable domain (remainder filled in from reference TRBV2 and TRBJ2-7): EPEVTQTPSHQVTQMGQEVILRCVPISNHLYFYWYRQILGQKVEFLVSFYNNEISEKSEIFDDQFSVERPDGSNFTLKIRSTKLEDSAMYFCASSEANWANEQYFGPGTRLTVT.

There are a few counts of this clonotype. This chain joins TRBV5-1 and TRBJ2-5; 10 nucleotides match TRBD2. J was trimmed by 2 bases and V by 1 base; bases with no gene match: 2. Germline CDR1 is SGHRS and CDR2 is YFSETQ. The CDR3 runs to 15 residues. The CDR3 sequence is CASSLSGRAQETQYF. The DNA of the CDR3 is TGCGCCAGCAGCTTGAGCGGGAGGGCACAAGAGACCCAGTACTTC.

This clonotype was detected ten times or more. The J gene is TRBJ2-7, the V gene TRBV4-1; perhaps TRBD1 as D (6 bases). Germline values: CDR1 MGHRA, CDR2 YSYEKL. Trimming removed 3 bases from V and 5 bases from J, with 23 bases in between. The length of the CDR3 is 17 residues. For the CDR3, the DNA is TGCGCCAGCAGCCAGGAACTACAGGGAACGTTTAACGACGAGCAGTACTTC. Its protein product is CASSQELQGTFNDEQYF.

This chain joins TRBV12-3 or TRBV12-4 and TRBJ2-3; D not resolved. CDR3 length: 15 amino acids. The V and J ends lost 3 bases and 2 bases respectively, with 12 bases between them. The CDR3 loop is CASSLGRSVTDTQYF. The CDR3 DNA reads TGTGCCAGCAGTTTGGGCAGAAGTGTCACAGATACGCAGTATTTT.

This clonotype has just a few counts. The chain couples TRBV6-5 to TRBJ2-1, with D unresolved. The CDR3 totals 14 residues. Germline values: CDR1 MNHEY, CDR2 SVGAGI. Trimming removed 4 bases from V and 6 bases from J, with 13 bases in between. The CDR3 DNA reads as TGTGCCAGCAGTTCTCAGCTCAAGGGCAATGAGCAGTTCTTC. As protein: CASSSQLKGNEQFF.

Ten or more counts support this clonotype. CDR3 sequence reads: CASSLWHEQFF. CDR3 nucleotide sequence: TGTGCCAGCAGTTTGTGGCATGAGCAGTTCTTC. This chain joins TRBV12-3 or TRBV12-4 and TRBJ2-1; D is uncertain. The CDR3 consists of 11 residues. With 3 bases removed from V and 8 bases from J, the gap between germline ends came to 5 bases.

J is TRBJ2-7 and V is TRBV20-1; D ambiguous. CDR3 length: 12 amino acids. The V gene's germline CDR1 is DFQATT and CDR2 SNEGSKA (reference sequence). The CDR3: CSLFRADGEQYF. The CDR3 region has the DNA TGCAGCCTCTTTAGGGCCGACGGCGAGCAGTACTTC.